This T cell receptor beta chain was recovered during a study of identical twins (dated by TCRdb to between 2015 and 2016). Notes on the research overall: TCR alpha and beta repertoires from monozygotic twins, unrelated adults of various ages and cord blood were deep-sequenced to test whether fetal clonotypes persist. Replicate twin experiments were performed at different times using different library preparation protocols to rule out contamination.

Details on this clonotype: Its specific antigen is unknown. No base quality information exists; no much larger clone differs at one position.

The investigation overall reported the following: Fewer insertions were carried by abundant cord blood beta clonotypes, a similar but weaker trend appeared in young adult naive repertoires, and no such trend appeared in memory repertoires. In monozygotic twins, recombination models systematically underestimated out-of-frame TCR alpha sharing, but the models matched the sharing seen between unrelated individuals. Excess twin sharing in beta out-of-frame sequences was weaker because fewer shared sequences lowered the signal-to-noise ratio. Because the same donors could not be followed over many years, the conclusions relied on cross-sectional statistical analysis. Zero-insertion analyses could be partly confounded by invariant T cells such as MAIT and iNKT, although diverse VJ usage argued against such confounding for most clonotypes. Compared with coincidental sharing between unrelated individuals, an excess of low generation-probability sequences was observed among out-of-frame TCR alpha sequences shared between twins.

Every donor in the study was a healthy Caucasian. The twin cohort consisted of three pairs of female monozygotic twins, all aged about 18 to 29 years. Peripheral blood mononuclear cells were used as the source from which RNA for TCR libraries was isolated. CDR1 and CDR2 are drawn from the germline V gene: MNHNS, SASEGT. From cysteine to phenylalanine, the CDR3 is 15 amino acids long. The CDR3 DNA has 45 bases and is translated from base 1. Relative to germline, V is missing 5 bases and J is missing 4 bases, with 10 bases of the junction outside any gene match. Libraries were built with 5' RACE. The instrument given in TCRdb is Illumina HiSeq 2000. A universal primer binding site was introduced by template switching, and a unique molecular identifier was present in the final cDNA, enabling accurate counting of TCR cDNA molecules. First-strand cDNA for TCR alpha and beta chains was synthesized from specific primers in the conserved constant-segment region. To control for contamination, every cDNA library carried two barcodes: a SMART-Mk sample barcode plus Illumina barcodes. Two successive PCR steps introduced TruSeq adapter sequences along with Illumina sample barcodes. TCR alpha and beta cDNA libraries were sequenced on the Illumina HiSeq platform with custom primers. In the source study's methods: MiGEC processed the raw reads to extract unique molecular identifiers, while MiXCR was used to determine the CDR3 positions. For each individual, recombination models were inferred using an EM algorithm with the repgenHMM and IGoR tools. Shared clonotype analysis was performed with the tcR package in R, normalizing sharing by the product of cloneset sizes. To study raw recombination without the effects of thymic and clonal selection, out-of-frame nonproductive sequences were analyzed. Clones were called with MiXCR by TCRdb after fastp trimmed the public reads at Q25, and only in-frame beta chains were retained. Each CDR3 protein gets just one entry, which takes the most common genes and DNA from the rows behind it. The V and J calls follow TCRdb's processing rather than the paper's. Counted in this sample were 600,000 to 700,000 distinct CDR3 sequences; 21% of them appeared once. About 4.5% of the sample comes from the top ten.

The same sample was also used in a study of T cells expressing NK-cell markers. The second study, in turn, reports: About eight donors provided sorted CD3+CD56+NKG2C+, CD3+CD56+NKG2C- and CD3+CD56-NKG2C+ T-cell subsets, whose TCR beta-chain repertoires were profiled. Among the eight sequenced donors, only one was HCMV-seronegative, while the other seven were HCMV-seropositive. To restrict sorting to alphabetaTCR-expressing T cells, an anti-gammadeltaTCR antibody was added in several experiments. For roughly 6 donors, the dominant CD3+CD56+NKG2C+ clonotypes were among the top 10 CD8+ clonotypes and accounted for roughly 1.0-8% of CD8+ T cells. Those dominant clonotypes were again the most abundant among CD3+CD56-NKG2C+ cells in a handful of donors, at about 28.3-60.1%. Whether the expanded NKG2C-expressing T cell clones were specific for HCMV antigens remained unclear. Randomly selected healthy volunteers, three men and five women, were used as the eight sequenced donors. HCMV-specific IgG was detected in serum with a commercial ELISA kit to determine HCMV serostatus. Bulk peripheral blood T-cell repertoires were additionally sequenced from unsorted PBMC for about six donors. MIGEC was used to demultiplex reads and group the reads by UMI, and MiTCR was used to assemble and quantify clonotypes. To remove erroneous sequences, TCR cDNA sequences were retained only when supported by two or more reads. The tcR package was used for downstream repertoire analysis, and clonotypes were matched between fractions using CDR3 nucleotide sequence together with V segment. Antigen specificity was annotated against VDJdb with VDJmatch, allowing one amino acid substitution in CDR3.

The rearrangement combines TRBV6-1 with TRBJ1-2, with TRBD1 identical over 7 junction bases. The source is a woman between 18 and 30 years old in good health. The sequencing sample was made of PBMCs. The CDR3 in this case is CASSPRGGRAYGYTF. The nucleotides are TGTGCCAGCAGTCCCCGAGGGGGCAGGGCCTATGGCTACACCTTC.